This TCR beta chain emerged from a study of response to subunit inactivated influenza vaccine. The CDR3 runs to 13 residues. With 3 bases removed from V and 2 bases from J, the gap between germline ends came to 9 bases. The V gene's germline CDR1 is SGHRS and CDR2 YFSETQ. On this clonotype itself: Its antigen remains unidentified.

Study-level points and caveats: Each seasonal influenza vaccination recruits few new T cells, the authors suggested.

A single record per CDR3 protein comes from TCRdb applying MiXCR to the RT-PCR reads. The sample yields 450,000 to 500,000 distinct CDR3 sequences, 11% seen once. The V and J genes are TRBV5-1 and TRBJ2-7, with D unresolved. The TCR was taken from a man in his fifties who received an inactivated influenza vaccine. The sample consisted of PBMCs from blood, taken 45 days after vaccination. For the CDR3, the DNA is TGCGCCAGCAGCTCCGAGTTAACCTACGAGCAGTACTTC. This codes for CASSSELTYEQYF.